Below, 18 T cell receptor beta chains from the same sample are listed, as sequenced in a study of response to subunit inactivated influenza vaccine. TCRdb re-analysed the RT-PCR reads in MiXCR, keeping a single row per CDR3 protein. The data hold about 570,000 distinct CDR3 sequences, with 10% to 12% observed a single time. These data were also filed under a second study, of T cells expressing NK-cell markers. This second study notes: The authors generated TCR beta cDNA through 5'RACE template switching with UMIs.

The source material was PBMCs from blood, sampled on the day of vaccination. These receptor sequences come from a man aged 50-60 years who received an inactivated influenza vaccine.

This clonotype was counted a few times. This chain's CDR3 is CSVWGSGGYTF. The CDR3, as DNA: TGCAGCGTCTGGGGGAGCGGTGGCTACACCTTC. The chain uses TRBV29-1 and TRBJ1-2; TRBD1 might be the D (5 bases). The CDR3 is 11 residues long. CDR1 SQVTM and CDR2 ANQGSEA come from the germline V gene. V lost 6 bases, J lost 7 bases, and 12 bases lay in between.

The rearrangement uses TRBV5-1 and TRBJ2-1; 11 bases map to TRBD2. There are 17 residues in the CDR3. V shed 2 bases and J 8 bases; nucleotides not matched to a gene: 12. The V gene's germline CDR1 is SGHRS and CDR2 YFSETQ. DNA for the CDR3: TGCGCCAGCAGCTTAAATAGCGGGAGGGAAAAAGCCCATGAGCAGTTCTTC. The encoded protein is CASSLNSGREKAHEQFF. The full variable domain, completed using reference TRBV5-1 and TRBJ2-1, is KAGVTQTPRYLIKTRGQQVTLSCSPISGHRSVSWYQQTPGQGLQFLFEYFSETQRNKGNFPGRFSGRQFSNSRSEMNVSTLELGDSALYLCASSLNSGREKAHEQFFGPGTRLTVL.

The chain recombines TRBV25-1 with TRBJ1-2; 8 nucleotides match TRBD1. The CDR3 extends over 16 amino acids. In germline, CDR1 is MGHDK, CDR2 SYGVNS. V trimming: 4 bases; J trimming: 0 bases; junction bases outside the gene matches: 7. The CDR3 spells CASSGLGQGANYGYTF. The CDR3 nucleotides are TGTGCCAGCAGTGGACTAGGACAGGGTGCTAACTATGGCTACACCTTC.

The table lists this clonotype with many counts. The chain recombines TRBV15 with TRBJ2-3; 9 bases line up with TRBD2. With 0 bases clipped from V and 6 bases from J, the junction kept 7 bases outside the gene matches. CDR1 and CDR2 (germline): LNHNV, YYDKDF (reference sequence). The CDR3 extends over 16 amino acids. CDR3 sequence reads: CATSRDRLAGFDTQYF. The CDR3 bases are TGTGCCACCAGCAGAGATCGGCTAGCGGGATTCGATACGCAGTATTTT.

This clonotype was detected only a few times. The chain couples TRBV29-1 to TRBJ2-3, with 9 nucleotides matching TRBD2. The CDR3 length is 14 residues. CDR1 is SQVTM and CDR2 is ANQGSEA in the germline V gene. With 4 bases clipped from V and 5 bases from J, the junction kept 7 bases outside the gene matches. CDR3 in amino acids: CSVASGNSLDTQYF. The CDR3 region has the DNA TGCAGCGTTGCTAGCGGGAATTCTCTAGATACGCAGTATTTT.

V gene TRBV4-3 combines with J gene TRBJ2-1; 7 nucleotides line up with TRBD2. CDR1 is LGHNA, CDR2 YSLEER, per germline. V was clipped by 2 bases and J by 0 bases; unmatched bases: 10. The CDR3 length is 18 residues. CDR3 sequence: CASSQWGQSGGSYNEQFF. The DNA for the CDR3 is TGCGCCAGCAGCCAATGGGGCCAGTCGGGAGGCTCCTACAATGAGCAGTTCTTC.

The chain uses TRBV7-2 and TRBJ1-5; D is unresolved. This CDR3 contains 15 residues. Germline loops: CDR1 SGHTA, CDR2 FQGNSA. V was pared by 4 bases and J by 4 bases, with 14 bases between. The CDR3 is CASSWSHGGNQPQHF. The DNA for the CDR3 is TGTGCCAGCAGCTGGAGCCACGGAGGAAATCAGCCCCAGCATTTT.

This clonotype has more than one count but fewer than ten. The chain couples TRBV4-1 to TRBJ1-1, with D possibly matching TRBD1 (6 bases). Germline V gene sequence: CDR1 MGHRA, CDR2 YSYEKL. Trimming removed 0 bases at V and 5 bases at J, with 13 bases between. This CDR3 has 15 amino acids. CDR3: CASSQESGGRTEAFF. The CDR3 nucleotides read TGCGCCAGCAGCCAAGAGTCCGGGGGCAGAACTGAAGCTTTCTTT.

The V gene is TRBV3-1, the J gene TRBJ2-7, with D unresolved. V was cut by 1 base and J by 5 bases, with 9 bases left in between. CDR3 length: 13 residues. The germline V gene has CDR1 LGHDT and CDR2 YNNKEL (reference sequence). The CDR3 reads CASSQVRSDEQYF. CDR3 nucleotide sequence: TGTGCCAGCAGCCAAGTACGCAGCGACGAGCAGTACTTC.

The chain couples TRBV20-1 to TRBJ1-2; D call uncertain. Between the trimmed V and J ends, which lost 5 bases and 2 bases, there was a span of 12 bases. Germline lookup yields CDR1 DFQATT and CDR2 SNEGSKA (reference sequence). This CDR3 spans 13 amino acids. The CDR3 DNA follows: TGCAGTGCTGCCGATAGGGCCAACTATGGCTACACCTTC. Translating gives CSAADRANYGYTF.

The chain joins TRBV15 to TRBJ1-5; no reliable D call. This CDR3 is 14 amino acids long. CDR1 is LNHNV and CDR2 is YYDKDF in the germline V gene (reference sequence). Trimming removed 0 bases from V and 6 bases from J, with 9 bases in between. CDR3 amino acids: CATSRDRLGQPQHF. The DNA for the CDR3 is TGTGCCACCAGCAGAGATCGCCTCGGTCAGCCCCAGCATTTT. Combining the CDR3 with reference TRBV15 and TRBJ1-5 gives the whole variable domain DAMVIQNPRYQVTQFGKPVTLSCSQTLNHNVMYWYQQKSSQAPKLLFHYYDKDFNNEADTPDNFQSRRPNTSFCFLDIRSPGLGDTAMYLCATSRDRLGQPQHFGDGTRLSIL.

The V gene is TRBV5-1, the J gene TRBJ1-3, with D hard to call. This CDR3 is built from 15 residues. Germline V lookup: CDR1 SGHRS, CDR2 YFSETQ. Trimming pared 5 bases from V and 0 bases from J, leaving 12 bases between. The DNA for the CDR3 is TGCGCCAGCAGACAAGACGGATACTCTGGAAACACCATATATTTT. Its translation is CASRQDGYSGNTIYF. Full variable domain (remainder filled in from reference TRBV5-1 and TRBJ1-3): KAGVTQTPRYLIKTRGQQVTLSCSPISGHRSVSWYQQTPGQGLQFLFEYFSETQRNKGNFPGRFSGRQFSNSRSEMNVSTLELGDSALYLCASRQDGYSGNTIYFGEGSWLTVV.

This clonotype was seen a few times. The chain carries TRBV29-1 and TRBJ2-7; the D gene is possibly TRBD1 (5 bases). V dropped 4 bases and J dropped 6 bases, with 19 bases sitting between them. CDR3 size: 14 residues. Germline V gene lookup returns CDR1 SQVTM and CDR2 ANQGSEA. The CDR3, as DNA: TGCAGCGTTGCTTTCGGAGCAGGGCACGGCGAGCAGTACTTC. This codes for CSVAFGAGHGEQYF.

The CDR3 reads CATSGGRTQPQHF. For the CDR3, the DNA is TGTGCCACCAGCGGAGGACGGACACAGCCCCAGCATTTT. The chain carries TRBV15 and TRBJ1-5, with D maybe TRBD1 (5 bases). CDR1 and CDR2 (germline): LNHNV, YYDKDF (reference sequence). V shed 5 bases and J shed 7 bases, with 12 bases lying between them. This CDR3 is 13 amino acids long.

This clonotype appeared a few times. CDR3 nucleotides: TGTGCCATCAGCCCCGGACAGGGTACCGCGAACACTGAAGCTTTCTTT. Its translation is CAISPGQGTANTEAFF. J is TRBJ1-1 and V is TRBV10-3, with 8 bases lining up with TRBD1. This CDR3 has 16 residues. CDR1 and CDR2 (germline): ENHRY, SYGVKD. The ends lost 6 bases at V and 1 base at J; junction bases unmatched: 10.

This clonotype occurred a few times. The chain recombines TRBV3-1 with TRBJ2-7, with 15 bases fitting TRBD2. The CDR3 loop spans 18 amino acids. CDR1 and CDR2 (germline): LGHDT, YNNKEL (reference sequence). Germline trimming cut 0 bases from V and 5 bases from J; bases unmatched to any gene: 8. CDR3 loop: CASSQEVGTSGRRHEQYF. In nucleotides, the CDR3 is TGTGCCAGCAGCCAAGAAGTCGGGACTAGCGGGAGGAGGCACGAGCAGTACTTC.

This clonotype was seen a few times. This rearrangement joins TRBV2 to TRBJ2-3; possible D gene TRBD2, 5 bases. The CDR3 runs 14 residues. The V end was cut by 7 bases, the J end by 4 bases, with 15 bases between. Germline V gives CDR1 SNHLY, CDR2 FYNNEI. The CDR3 DNA follows: TGTGCCAGCAATGACGGAGGTCGGGCAGATACGCAGTATTTT. Its translation is CASNDGGRADTQYF.

The chain joins TRBV18 to TRBJ2-2; D may be TRBD1 or TRBD2 (5 bases each). This CDR3 is 16 amino acids long. V lost 0 bases, J lost 4 bases, and 12 bases lay in between. The germline gives CDR1 KGHSH, CDR2 LQKENI. The CDR3 sequence: CASSPPERGRTGELFF. CDR3 nucleotides: TGTGCCAGCTCACCACCGGAGAGGGGACGCACCGGGGAGCTGTTTTTT. The full variable domain, completed using reference TRBV18 and TRBJ2-2, is NAGVMQNPRHLVRRRGQEARLRCSPMKGHSHVYWYRQLPEEGLKFMVYLQKENIIDESGMPKERFSAEFPKEGPSILRIQQVVRGDSAAYFCASSPPERGRTGELFFGEGSRLTVL.